This T cell receptor beta chain was observed in a study of cytomegalovirus exposure and HLA in healthy donors. For the study at large: Among roughly 190 million T cells, an earlier analysis found 117 million unique TCR beta sequences.

This CDR3 comprises 16 residues. Germline CDR1 reads MNHNS; CDR2 reads SASEGT. Trimming removed 1 base from V and 4 bases from J; junction bases left unmatched: 7. For this clone: What it binds is unknown.

PCR used 60 Vbeta primers and 13 Jbeta primers. This table comes from immunoSEQ multiplex PCR, and its TCRdb copy is limited to in-frame clones, with some not included. The table records around 130,000 clones, roughly 80% of them present only once. Study-wide findings and caveats: TCR beta chain V- and J-gene trimming was linked, in a later analysis, to a missense variant in DCLRE1C.

The V call is TRBV6-1, the J call TRBJ2-3; 8 bases align to TRBD2. The specimen sequenced was PBMCs. The clonotype comes from a boy aged 10-17 years in good health and CMV-seronegative. The CDR3 coding sequence is TGTGCCAGCAGTGAAGGGGACTCGGGACTAGCAGATACGCAGTATTTT. Translated, it gives CASSEGDSGLADTQYF.